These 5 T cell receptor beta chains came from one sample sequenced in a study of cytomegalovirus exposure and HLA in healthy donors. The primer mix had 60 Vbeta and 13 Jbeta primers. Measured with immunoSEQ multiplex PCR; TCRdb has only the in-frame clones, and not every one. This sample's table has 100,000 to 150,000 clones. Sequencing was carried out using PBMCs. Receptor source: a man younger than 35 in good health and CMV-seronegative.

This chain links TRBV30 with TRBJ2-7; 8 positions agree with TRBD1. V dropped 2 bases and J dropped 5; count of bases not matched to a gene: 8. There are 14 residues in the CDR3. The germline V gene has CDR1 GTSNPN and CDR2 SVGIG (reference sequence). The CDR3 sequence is CAWSTGGPVNEQYF. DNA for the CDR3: TGTGCCTGGAGTACAGGGGGTCCAGTGAACGAGCAGTACTTC.

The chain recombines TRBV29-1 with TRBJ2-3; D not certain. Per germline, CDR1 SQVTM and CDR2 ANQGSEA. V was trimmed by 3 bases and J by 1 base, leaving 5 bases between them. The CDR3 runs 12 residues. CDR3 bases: TGCAGCGTTGAGGCCGGCACAGATACGCAGTATTTT. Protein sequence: CSVEAGTDTQYF.

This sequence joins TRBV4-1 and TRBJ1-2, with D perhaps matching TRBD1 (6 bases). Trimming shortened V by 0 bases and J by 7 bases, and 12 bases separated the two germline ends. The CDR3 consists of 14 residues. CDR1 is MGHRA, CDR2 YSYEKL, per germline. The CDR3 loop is CASSQDRGAVGYTF. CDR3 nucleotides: TGCGCCAGCAGCCAAGACCGGGGGGCGGTTGGCTACACCTTC.

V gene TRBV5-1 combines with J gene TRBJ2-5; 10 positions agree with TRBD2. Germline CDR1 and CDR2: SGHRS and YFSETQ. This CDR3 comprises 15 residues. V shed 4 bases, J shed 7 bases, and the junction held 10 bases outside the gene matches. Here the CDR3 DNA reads TGCGCCAGCAGCCTCGGGACTAGCGCTTCTCGGACCCAGTACTTC. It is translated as CASSLGTSASRTQYF.

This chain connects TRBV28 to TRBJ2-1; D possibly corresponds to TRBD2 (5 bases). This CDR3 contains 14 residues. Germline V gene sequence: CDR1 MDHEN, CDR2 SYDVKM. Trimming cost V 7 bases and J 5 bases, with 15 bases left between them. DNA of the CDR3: TGTGCCAGCACCGCGGCGGGCCGGAACAATGAGCAGTTCTTC. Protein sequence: CASTAAGRNNEQFF.